This T cell receptor (beta chain) was observed in a study of T cell responses to AZD1222 COVID-19 vaccine. The V gene's germline CDR1 is MNHNS and CDR2 SASEGT. Trimming took 4 bases from V and 3 from J; bases not matched to a gene: 3. This CDR3 is 16 amino acids long. The method was immunoSEQ multiplex PCR; TCRdb's version includes in-frame clones alone and lacks a portion of them. The sample includes 150,000 to 200,000 clones, 90% seen only once; the top ten take approximately 3%. Specimen: peripheral blood, collected on day 0 of AZD1222 vaccination. This clonotype originated in an adult in good health. V is TRBV6-1 and J is TRBJ2-5, with 15 nucleotides matching TRBD2. The CDR3 DNA is TGTGCCAGCAGTGGGACTAGCGGGGGGGCGAAAGAGACCCAGTACTTC. Amino acid sequence: CASSGTSGGAKETQYF.